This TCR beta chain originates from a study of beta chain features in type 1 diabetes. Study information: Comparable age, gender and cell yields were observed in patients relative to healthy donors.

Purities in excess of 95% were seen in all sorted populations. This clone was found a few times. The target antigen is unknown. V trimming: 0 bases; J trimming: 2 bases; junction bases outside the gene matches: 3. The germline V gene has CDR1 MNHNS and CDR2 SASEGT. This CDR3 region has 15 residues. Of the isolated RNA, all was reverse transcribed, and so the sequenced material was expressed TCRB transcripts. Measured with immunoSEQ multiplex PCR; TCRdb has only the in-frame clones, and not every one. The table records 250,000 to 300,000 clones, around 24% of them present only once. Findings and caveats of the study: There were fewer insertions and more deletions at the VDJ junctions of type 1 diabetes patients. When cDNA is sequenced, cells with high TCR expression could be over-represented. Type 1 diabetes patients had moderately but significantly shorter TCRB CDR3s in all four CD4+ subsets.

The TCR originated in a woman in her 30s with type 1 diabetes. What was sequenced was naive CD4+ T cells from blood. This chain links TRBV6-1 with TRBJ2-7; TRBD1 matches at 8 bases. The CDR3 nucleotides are TGTGCCAGCAGTGAAGCCGGACAGGGTCCCTACGAGCAGTACTTC. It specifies CASSEAGQGPYEQYF.